These 4 T cell receptor beta chains share one sample of origin, sequenced in a study of blood T cells in healthy people across ages. A second PCR of 7 to 11 cycles used a sample-barcoded 5' primer and a J-beta primer mix. TCRdb reprocessed the 5' RACE reads via MiXCR and lists one record per CDR3 protein. This table has some 1.6 million distinct CDR3 sequences, roughly 32% appearing once. Sequenced sample: blood. These receptors were taken from a woman in her twenties or thirties in good health.

Comments on this clonotype: An end of the junction does not agree with germline; a read error may underlie this. The genes are TRBV24-1 and TRBJ1-5; 8 bases are shared with TRBD1. The CDR3 runs to 16 residues. Per the germline V gene, CDR1 is KGHDR and CDR2 is SFDVKD. CDR3 coding DNA: TGTGCCTCCAGTGACCTTATGACAGGGGTCAATCAGCCCCAGCATTTT. Translation gives CASSDLMTGVNQPQHF.

The chain is built from TRBV20-1 and TRBJ2-1, with D possibly being TRBD1 (6 bases). The DNA end is a closer match to TRBJ2-7, so the J assignment may be wrong. The CDR3 totals 14 residues. Germline values: CDR1 DFQATT, CDR2 SNEGSKA (reference sequence). This CDR3 is CSARRRTAYNEQYF. The CDR3 region has the DNA TGCAGTGCCAGGCGCCGGACAGCCTACAATGAGCAGTACTTC.

The chain couples TRBV6-2 or TRBV6-3 to TRBJ2-2, with D possibly matching TRBD2 (7 bases). Germline V lookup: CDR1 MNHEY, CDR2 SVGEGT. Trimming cost V 2 bases and J 7 bases, with 14 bases left between them. The CDR3 length is 15 residues. The CDR3 loop is CASSYGGRGGGELFF. The CDR3 DNA reads TGTGCCAGCAGTTACGGCGGGAGAGGGGGCGGGGAGCTGTTTTTT.

The V call is TRBV20-1, the J call TRBJ1-2; no reliable D call. The V end was cut by 6 bases, the J end by 8 bases, with 19 bases between. Germline CDR1 is DFQATT and CDR2 is SNEGSKA (reference sequence). The CDR3 length is 13 residues. CDR3 coding DNA: TGCAGTGCGATTAAACACAATCTTAACGGCTACACCTTC. Its protein product is CSAIKHNLNGYTF.